The next 20 T cell receptor beta chains were all read from a single sample in a study of naive and memory T cell subsets. Amplification of ligated cDNA took four PCR rounds with SP2 and nested alpha and beta constant primers. TCRdb called the UMI-ligation and nested PCR reads again in MiXCR, with one record for every CDR3 protein. The sample shows some 670 distinct CDR3 sequences, nearly 5.5% of them seen only once. An oligonucleotide containing a UMI was ligated to the 3' end of TCR cDNA. Source: skin, taken from a tuberculin skin test site or a saline-injected site (not recorded which). These receptors were taken from an adult in good health.

This clonotype rates as large. The V and J genes are TRBV29-1 and TRBJ1-4; no clear D gene. Germline assignment: CDR1 SQVTM and CDR2 ANQGSEA. Trimming shortened V by 5 bases and J by 3 bases, and 16 bases separated the two germline ends. The CDR3 consists of 15 residues. CDR3 nucleotide sequence: TGCAGCGTTTCCCCCGAGGGCAGACCTAATGAAAAACTGTTTTTT. It codes for CSVSPEGRPNEKLFF.

This clonotype is deemed large. The V call is TRBV20-1, the J call TRBJ1-5; no reliable D call. Germline V gene lookup returns CDR1 DFQATT and CDR2 SNEGSKA (reference sequence). The V gene lost 5 bases and the J gene lost 0 bases, with 11 bases spanning the gap. This CDR3 contains 14 residues. DNA of the CDR3: TGCAGTGCTTACTCAGGCAATAGCAATCAGCCCCAGCATTTT. It encodes CSAYSGNSNQPQHF.

By sample share, this clonotype is large. The chain links TRBV7-2 to TRBJ2-5, with 9 bases lining up with TRBD1. CDR1 SGHTA and CDR2 FQGNSA come from the germline V gene. Unmatched junction bases numbered 5, after V lost 5 bases and J lost 4 bases. The CDR3 has 14 residues. For the CDR3, the DNA is TGTGCCAGCAGCCCCAACAGGGGGCGAGAGACCCAGTACTTC. Its protein is CASSPNRGRETQYF.

This clonotype is deemed medium-sized. The rearrangement uses TRBV3-1 and TRBJ2-3, with D perhaps assigned TRBD1 or TRBD2 (5 bases each). In germline, CDR1 is LGHDT, CDR2 YNNKEL (reference sequence). V gave up 2 bases and J gave up 1 base, with 19 bases separating them. The CDR3 contains 18 residues. CDR3 loop: CASSQKSLRGARTDTQYF. The CDR3 DNA reads TGTGCCAGCAGCCAAAAATCCTTACGGGGCGCCCGCACAGATACGCAGTATTTT.

This clonotype is medium-sized by share. V and J are TRBV3-1 and TRBJ2-3; TRBD2 might be the D (6 bases). CDR3 length: 16 amino acids. Per germline, CDR1 LGHDT and CDR2 YNNKEL (reference sequence). Trimming left V 2 bases short and J 5 bases short, with 17 bases between. The CDR3 reads CASSQLGIAEGDTQYF. For the CDR3, the DNA is TGTGCCAGCAGCCAATTGGGGATAGCGGAAGGAGATACGCAGTATTTT.

In its sample, this clonotype is medium-sized. The chain recombines TRBV6-5 with TRBJ2-7, with 10 bases aligning to TRBD1. J lost 3 bases, V lost 2 bases, and 10 bases had no gene match. Germline values: CDR1 MNHEY, CDR2 SVGAGI. This CDR3 comprises 17 residues. CDR3 protein: CASSYRALGTGVYEQYF. The CDR3 region has the DNA TGTGCCAGCAGTTACAGGGCCCTTGGGACAGGGGTCTACGAGCAGTACTTC.

By share, this clonotype counts as large. This chain links TRBV5-1 with TRBJ1-1; D is unclear. The CDR3 extends over 13 amino acids. The germline V gene encodes CDR1 SGHRS and CDR2 YFSETQ. V dropped 5 bases and J dropped 1 base, with 9 bases sitting between them. In DNA form, the CDR3 reads TGCGCCAGCAGACCGCCACGGAACACTGAAGCTTTCTTT. Protein: CASRPPRNTEAFF.

This clonotype is large by share. The chain uses TRBV19 and TRBJ2-1, with 7 positions matching TRBD2. This CDR3 has 17 residues. CDR1 is LNHDA, CDR2 SQIVND, per germline (reference sequence). V was pared by 0 bases and J by 6 bases, with 11 bases of the junction left unmatched. CDR3 in DNA: TGTGCCAGTAGTATAGATTGGGGCCCGGGGGGTTCCAATGAGCAGTTCTTC. Translating it yields CASSIDWGPGGSNEQFF.

By share, this clonotype counts as medium-sized (0.01 to 0.1%). V gene TRBV27 combines with J gene TRBJ2-7; TRBD1 matches 9 bases. The CDR3 is 14 residues long. Germline-derived CDR1 and CDR2 are MNHEY and SMNVEV (reference sequence). The junction had 7 bases not matched to a gene; V was cut back by 5 bases and J by 5 bases. The CDR3 region has the DNA TGTGCCAGCAGTCGAGGACAGGGGTGGAACGAGCAGTACTTC. This translates into CASSRGQGWNEQYF.

This clonotype is categorized as large. The chain combines TRBV7-2 with TRBJ2-4, with a possible D match to TRBD1 (6 bases). The CDR3 contains 16 residues. Germline-derived CDR1 and CDR2 are SGHTA and FQGNSA. The V gene lost 1 base and the J gene lost 0 bases, with 10 bases spanning the gap. The CDR3 loop reads CASSLVRGTAKNIQYF. CDR3 nucleotides: TGTGCCAGCAGCTTAGTGAGGGGGACAGCCAAAAACATTCAGTACTTC. The whole variable domain, filled in from reference TRBV7-2 and TRBJ2-4, reads GAGVSQSPSNKVTEKGKDVELRCDPISGHTALYWYRQSLGQGLEFLIYFQGNSAPDKSGLPSDRFSAERTGGSVSTLTIQRTQQEDSAVYLCASSLVRGTAKNIQYFGAGTRLSVL.

This clonotype is large within its sample. V and J are TRBV10-3 and TRBJ1-5; possibly TRBD1 for D (5 bases). With 8 bases removed from V and 11 bases from J, the gap between germline ends came to 19 bases. Germline CDR1 reads ENHRY; CDR2 reads SYGVKD. The CDR3 runs 13 residues. The CDR3 protein is CAIRQTLDGAQHF. The CDR3 DNA sequence: TGTGCCATCCGACAGACGCTGGACGGAGCCCAGCATTTT.

By proportion, this clonotype is medium-sized. A read error may produce the germline difference seen at one junction end. The rearrangement links TRBV7-7 to TRBJ2-1, with D unclear. Germline V gene data show CDR1 as SSHAT and CDR2 as FNYEAQ (reference sequence). This CDR3 spans 13 amino acids. CDR3 coding DNA: TGTGCTAGCAGCCCCACTGGGTCGGATGAGCAGTTCTTC. Amino acids: CASSPTGSDEQFF.

Sample share makes this clonotype medium-sized. This chain uses TRBV24-1 with TRBJ2-2, with D perhaps matching TRBD2 (6 bases). Trimming shortened V by 10 bases and J by 2 bases, and 10 bases separated the two germline ends. Germline CDR1 reads KGHDR; CDR2 reads SFDVKD. The CDR3 covers 13 residues. The CDR3 loop is CATRDFNTGELFF. The CDR3 coding sequence is TGTGCCACTAGGGACTTCAACACCGGGGAGCTGTTTTTT.

This clonotype is large by share. The CDR3 region has the DNA TGTGCCAGCATTACTAGCGGGAAGGTCTACAATGAGCAGTTCTTC. Its protein product is CASITSGKVYNEQFF. This sequence joins TRBV12-3 or TRBV12-4 and TRBJ2-1, with 10 bases matching TRBD2. The CDR3 runs 15 residues. J was trimmed by 3 bases and V by 7 bases; bases with no gene match: 6.

This clonotype has ten or more counts. This sequence joins TRBV12-3 or TRBV12-4 and TRBJ1-5; D is unclear. Trimming pared 3 bases from V and 5 bases from J, leaving 8 bases between. This CDR3 has 13 amino acids. CDR3 sequence reads: CASSFFDDQPQHF. CDR3 DNA sequence: TGTGCCAGCAGTTTTTTCGACGATCAGCCCCAGCATTTT.

Within the sample, this clonotype is large (0.1 to 1%). The chain uses TRBV9 and TRBJ2-3; weak D call: TRBD1 (5 bases). Germline CDR1 is SGDLS and CDR2 is YYNGEE. This CDR3 has 14 amino acids. Trimming shortened V by 0 bases and J by 2 bases, and 7 bases separated the two germline ends. CDR3 nucleotide sequence: TGTGCCAGCAGCGTAGCAGGGCACACAGATACGCAGTATTTT. Its protein is CASSVAGHTDTQYF.

By share, this clonotype counts as large. The rearrangement uses TRBV29-1 and TRBJ1-1; 10 bases line up with TRBD1. This CDR3 region has 18 residues. CDR1 and CDR2 from the germline V gene are SQVTM and ANQGSEA. The junction had 13 bases not matched to a gene; V was cut back by 3 bases and J by 0 bases. CDR3 sequence (DNA): TGCAGCGTTGATTTGGCGGGACAGGGGCCTTTCTTGAACACTGAAGCTTTCTTT. Its translation is CSVDLAGQGPFLNTEAFF.

By share of the sample, this clonotype is medium-sized (0.01 to 0.1%). The gene calls are TRBV6-2 or TRBV6-3 and TRBJ1-1, with TRBD1 as a possible D gene (6 bases). The germline V gene has CDR1 MNHEY and CDR2 SVGEGT. The CDR3 runs to 16 residues. V was trimmed by 2 bases and J by 1 base, leaving 14 bases between them. CDR3 in amino acids: CASSYRAGHSNTEAFF. The CDR3 nucleotides read TGTGCCAGCAGTTACCGAGCGGGACACTCGAACACTGAAGCTTTCTTT.

Within the sample, this clonotype is large. The V gene is TRBV28, the J gene TRBJ1-4, with 7 bases matching TRBD1. The V gene's germline CDR1 is MDHEN and CDR2 SYDVKM. This CDR3 is built from 16 residues. Trimming at V came to 6 bases and at J to 5 bases, leaving 12 bases not matched to a gene. CDR3 in DNA: TGTGCCAGCAGGCATGGACAGGCCGGGGGAAATGAAAAACTGTTTTTT. It specifies CASRHGQAGGNEKLFF.

Sample share makes this clonotype medium-sized. Since no conserved phenylalanine or tryptophan closes the CDR3, a read error is the likely cause. No DNA is shown, since the ends of the CDR3 on it are uncertain; the CDR3 is the one TCRdb lists. The chain recombines TRBV12-3 or TRBV12-4 with TRBJ1-1. The CDR3 sequence runs 8 residues, both termini included. The CDR3 loop reads CASSLALS.